This TCR beta chain was observed in a study of blood T cell repertoires in COVID-19. V dropped 5 bases and J dropped 8; count of bases not matched to a gene: 8. Per germline, CDR1 SQVTM and CDR2 ANQGSEA. This CDR3 is 13 amino acids long. Those who participated ranged in age from about 18 to 95 years and resided in under 25 US areas. The protocol was immunoSEQ multiplex PCR, while the TCRdb copy is restricted to in-frame clones and leaves out a portion. The data contain about 180,000 clones, about 84% of them singletons. Sequenced input: PBMCs or T cells enriched from blood (not recorded which). The chain recombines TRBV29-1 with TRBJ2-7; TRBD1 aligns across 11 bases. This clonotype was sampled from a woman aged 25 to 45 who had recovered from COVID-19. CDR3 residues: CSVTGTGGWKQYF. The CDR3 DNA is TGCAGCGTTACCGGGACAGGGGGTTGGAAGCAGTACTTC.